This TCR beta chain stems from a study of immune characterization of retroperitoneal liposarcoma. One entry per CDR3 protein results from TCRdb running MiXCR on the PCR reads. This table holds over 10,000 distinct CDR3 sequences, about 50% found once. The ends were cut back, 3 bases at V and 6 bases at J, with 13 bases in the middle. The length of the CDR3 is 14 residues. This clonotype was recorded a few times. The clonotype originates from a female donor with retroperitoneal liposarcoma. Sequences were obtained from tumor tissue. V gene TRBV12-3 or TRBV12-4 combines with J gene TRBJ2-3; the D gene could be TRBD1 or TRBD2 (5 bases each). The CDR3 protein is CASSFMAGSDTQYF. In DNA, the CDR3 is TGTGCCAGCAGTTTCATGGCAGGGAGTGATACGCAGTATTTT.